The clone carrying this T cell receptor beta chain has only a few counts. Its antigen is as yet unknown. This entry comes from a study of identical twins. General study results and limits: Low generation-probability sequences were in excess among twin-shared out-of-frame alpha sequences.

Germline CDR1 and CDR2: SQVTM and ANQGSEA. CDR3 length equals 19 residues. V was pared by 4 bases and J by 3 bases, with 21 bases of the junction left unmatched. One entry per CDR3 protein results from TCRdb running MiXCR on the 5' RACE reads. The sample lists 400,000 or so distinct CDR3 sequences; around 9% were seen once. The sequence was collected from a woman between 45 and 65 years old in good health. The rearrangement links TRBV29-1 to TRBJ2-5; TRBD1 agrees at 9 bases. Sequencing was carried out using naive T cells sorted from blood. The CDR3 bases are TGCAGCGTTGCAGGGACAGGGATAGTTGCCCGCATCCGCGAAGAGACCCAGTACTTC. It yields the protein CSVAGTGIVARIREETQYF.